These 17 T cell receptor beta chains were sequenced from one sample in a study of blood T cell repertoires in COVID-19. Produced via immunoSEQ multiplex PCR; TCRdb's table is partial and in-frame only. The table includes 72,000 or so clones, roughly 89% detected once. The specimen sequenced was peripheral blood. The source is a man in his sixties with acute or convalescent COVID-19.

The chain carries TRBV30 and TRBJ1-2; TRBD1 matches 8 bases. The CDR3 runs to 15 residues. Germline CDR1 reads GTSNPN; CDR2 reads SVGIG (reference sequence). Trimming at V came to 1 base and at J to 6 bases, leaving 10 bases not matched to a gene. This CDR3 is CAWSARTGTMNGYTF. The CDR3 region has the DNA TGTGCCTGGAGTGCAAGGACAGGGACAATGAATGGCTACACCTTC.

The chain combines TRBV19 with TRBJ2-1, with D maybe TRBD1 (5 bases). The CDR3 is 15 residues long. The ends were cut back, 3 bases at V and 7 bases at J, with 16 bases in the middle. In germline, CDR1 is LNHDA, CDR2 SQIVND (reference sequence). The CDR3 coding sequence is TGTGCCAGTAGTATTTCAGGGTCCCTTTGGAATGAGCAGTTCTTC. As protein: CASSISGSLWNEQFF.

The chain links TRBV5-3 to TRBJ1-5; D is uncertain. TRBV5-3 is an open reading frame whose function is uncertain. The CDR3 is made up of 17 amino acids. The V end lost 0 bases, the J end lost 0 bases, and 13 bases lay between the germline ends. Here the CDR3 DNA reads TGTGCCAGAAGCTTGGTCCAGGATCCCGTTAGCAATCAGCCCCAGCATTTT. Its protein is CARSLVQDPVSNQPQHF.

The rearrangement uses TRBV5-4 and TRBJ2-5, with 14 bases identical to TRBD2. Germline V lookup: CDR1 SGHNT, CDR2 YYREEE (reference sequence). V was pared by 3 bases and J by 3 bases, with 1 base of the junction left unmatched. The CDR3 totals 15 residues. The CDR3 bases are TGTGCCAGCAGCTCGACTAGCGGGGGGGAAGAGACCCAGTACTTC. Translating it yields CASSSTSGGEETQYF.

This clone was recorded only once. This chain connects TRBV2 to TRBJ2-3, with TRBD2 as a possible D gene (5 bases). This CDR3 comprises 13 residues. The germline V gene encodes CDR1 SNHLY and CDR2 FYNNEI. Between the trimmed V and J ends, which lost 8 bases and 2 bases, there was a span of 11 bases. The CDR3 is CASGNGNTDTQYF. The CDR3 DNA is TGTGCCAGCGGGAACGGGAACACAGATACGCAGTATTTT.

The chain combines TRBV7-9 with TRBJ1-1; D is uncertain. The CDR3 extends over 13 amino acids. V was shortened by 1 base and J by 5 bases, with 8 bases between the two germline ends. Germline CDR1 is SEHNR and CDR2 is FQNEAQ (reference sequence). The CDR3 reads CASSLEPGTEAFF. CDR3 DNA: TGTGCCAGCAGCTTAGAGCCGGGGACTGAAGCTTTCTTT.

The rearrangement joins TRBV7-2 to TRBJ1-6, with 7 bases identical to TRBD1. The CDR3 has 15 amino acids. Germline V gene sequence: CDR1 SGHTA, CDR2 FQGNSA. V shed 1 base, J shed 7 bases, and the junction held 4 bases outside the gene matches. The chain's CDR3 is CASSLVGTANSPLHF. DNA of the CDR3: TGTGCCAGCAGCTTAGTCGGGACAGCAAATTCACCCCTCCACTTT.

This clone was recorded once. This chain uses TRBV3-1 (or the pseudogene TRBV3-2) with TRBJ1-3, with D possibly TRBD1 on 6 matching bases. The CDR3 covers 15 residues. V lost 2 bases to trimming and J lost 2 bases, with 10 bases between them. Germline CDR1 is LGHDT and CDR2 is YNNKEL (reference sequence). The CDR3 DNA is TGTGCCAGCAGCCAAACAGGGCAAGCTGGAAACACCATATATTTT. As protein: CASSQTGQAGNTIYF.

The chain couples TRBV4-2 to TRBJ2-1; 11 nucleotides align to TRBD2. The CDR3 loop spans 14 amino acids. J lost 7 bases, V lost 8 bases, and 7 bases had no gene match. Germline V CDR1 and CDR2: LGHNA, YNFKEQ. CDR3: CASLLAGAGNEQFF. The CDR3, as DNA: TGTGCCAGCCTACTAGCGGGGGCCGGGAATGAGCAGTTCTTC.

This rearrangement joins TRBV5-1 to TRBJ2-1; 7 bases match TRBD2. The junction had 7 bases not matched to a gene; V was cut back by 0 bases and J by 7 bases. The CDR3 is 15 amino acids. Germline V gene lookup returns CDR1 SGHRS and CDR2 YFSETQ. CDR3 protein: CASSLAAGVGNEQFF. CDR3 bases: TGCGCCAGCAGCTTGGCTGCGGGGGTCGGAAATGAGCAGTTCTTC.

V usage is TRBV27 and J usage is TRBJ2-2; tentatively, D is TRBD2 (6 bases). The V gene lost 0 bases and the J gene lost 8 bases, with 7 bases spanning the gap. CDR1 is MNHEY and CDR2 is SMNVEV in the germline V gene (reference sequence). This CDR3 is built from 13 residues. The CDR3 DNA reads as TGTGCCAGCAGTTTATCGGGGGGAGGGGAGCTGTTTTTT. The encoded protein is CASSLSGGGELFF.

The V call is TRBV10-2, the J call TRBJ1-5, with a tentative D call TRBD1 (6 bases). V lost 6 bases to trimming and J lost 6 bases, with 15 bases between them. The CDR3 covers 14 residues. Germline V gene lookup returns CDR1 WSHSY and CDR2 SAAADI. In DNA form, the CDR3 reads TGCGCCAGCAGGTCTACAGGGTCCGGTCAGCCCCAGCATTTT. Translating it yields CASRSTGSGQPQHF.

The rearrangement links TRBV10-3 to TRBJ1-1; perhaps TRBD1 as D (6 bases). Germline V gives CDR1 ENHRY, CDR2 SYGVKD. V dropped 4 bases and J dropped 4 bases, with 10 bases sitting between them. This CDR3 is 13 amino acids long. This chain's CDR3 is CAISGTGPTEAFF. For the CDR3, the DNA is TGTGCCATCAGTGGAACAGGGCCCACTGAAGCTTTCTTT.

The chain couples TRBV5-4 to TRBJ2-1; D gene uncertain. This CDR3 has 12 amino acids. With 3 bases removed from V and 2 bases from J, the gap between germline ends came to 3 bases. The germline CDR1 and CDR2 sequences are SGHNT and YYREEE (reference sequence). The CDR3 coding sequence is TGTGCCAGCAGCTCAACCTACAATGAGCAGTTCTTC. Its protein product is CASSSTYNEQFF.

V and J are TRBV11-2 and TRBJ1-1; D is possibly TRBD1 (5 bases). Trimming removed 1 base at V and 7 bases at J, with 10 bases between. This CDR3 has 13 residues. The germline gives CDR1 SGHAT, CDR2 FQNNGV. In DNA, the CDR3 is TGTGCCAGCAGCTTAGCCCCGGGGGTTGAAGCTTTCTTT. It specifies CASSLAPGVEAFF.

This chain links TRBV2 with TRBJ1-6; 9 nucleotides align to TRBD1. The CDR3 spans 15 residues. Germline assignment: CDR1 SNHLY and CDR2 FYNNEI. V shed 6 bases, J shed 9 bases, and the junction held 9 bases outside the gene matches. Written as DNA, the CDR3 is TGTGCCAGCAGGACAGGGGGAGATTTAGGTTCACCCCTCCACTTT. Amino acids: CASRTGGDLGSPLHF.

Note on this clone: Other nucleotide sequences from this sample produce the same CDR3. The chain has TRBV5-1 and TRBJ1-1; the D is unclear. With 2 bases removed from V and 2 bases from J, the gap between germline ends came to 7 bases. The CDR3 totals 13 residues. Germline V lookup: CDR1 SGHRS, CDR2 YFSETQ. The CDR3 coding sequence is TGCGCCAGCAGCTTAGACTTAAACACTGAAGCTTTCTTT. This translates into CASSLDLNTEAFF. Full variable domain (remainder filled in from reference TRBV5-1 and TRBJ1-1): KAGVTQTPRYLIKTRGQQVTLSCSPISGHRSVSWYQQTPGQGLQFLFEYFSETQRNKGNFPGRFSGRQFSNSRSEMNVSTLELGDSALYLCASSLDLNTEAFFGQGTRLTVV.